Each of the 22 T cell receptor beta chains below was sequenced from the same sample in a study of T cell clones after liver transplantation. Measured with immunoSEQ multiplex PCR; TCRdb has only the in-frame clones, and not every one. The sample includes 75,000 to 85,000 clones, roughly 83% of them seen just once. Material: CD4+ T cells from blood, obtained at the 22-month timepoint. These receptors were taken from a human patient who received a liver transplant. Some T cells may have come from the graft donor.

The chain carries TRBV7-2 and TRBJ1-1; D ambiguous. The germline V and J ends were trimmed by 2 bases and 0 bases, with 4 bases remaining between them. The CDR3 spans 13 residues. Germline assignment: CDR1 SGHTA and CDR2 FQGNSA. CDR3 coding DNA: TGTGCCAGCAGCTTAATGTTGAACACTGAAGCTTTCTTT. This encodes CASSLMLNTEAFF.

V usage is TRBV5-1 and J usage is TRBJ2-3; no definite D call. The germline V and J ends were trimmed by 0 bases and 2 bases, with 10 bases remaining between them. The CDR3 is 15 amino acids. Germline V lookup: CDR1 SGHRS, CDR2 YFSETQ. The CDR3 region is CASSLEGFPTDTQYF. In DNA, the CDR3 is TGCGCCAGCAGCTTGGAGGGTTTCCCCACAGATACGCAGTATTTT.

The chain is built from TRBV21-1 and TRBJ2-3; the table's D call, TRBD2, was not checked against the DNA. TRBV21-1 is listed as a pseudogene. The CDR3 consists of 14 residues. The CDR3 coding sequence is TGTGCCAGCAGCAAACCTTCTAGCGGGGGGGCTCAGTATTTT. Its protein product is CASSKPSSGGAQYF.

The V call is TRBV10-1, the J call TRBJ1-6, with a possible D match to TRBD1 (6 bases). CDR1 WNHNN and CDR2 SYGVQD come from the germline V gene (reference sequence). There are 16 residues in the CDR3. Trimming removed 6 bases from V and 3 bases from J, with 15 bases in between. The CDR3 DNA sequence: TGCGCCAGCAGGAATGATGGACAGATCTATAATTCACCCCTCCACTTT. Translation gives CASRNDGQIYNSPLHF.

The chain has TRBV19 and TRBJ2-5; 9 bases match TRBD1. This CDR3 comprises 14 residues. The germline gives CDR1 LNHDA, CDR2 SQIVND (reference sequence). Germline trimming cut 1 base from V and 5 bases from J; bases unmatched to any gene: 2. CDR3 DNA sequence: TGTGCCAGTAGTATAGGACAGGGGGGGGAGACCCAGTACTTC. The encoded protein is CASSIGQGGETQYF.

The chain combines TRBV7-2 with TRBJ2-7, with 7 bases matching TRBD2. The V gene's germline CDR1 is SGHTA and CDR2 FQGNSA. The ends lost 5 bases at V and 2 bases at J; junction bases unmatched: 0. The CDR3 sequence is 12 residues long. Written as DNA, the CDR3 is TGTGCCAGCAGCGGGGGGGCCTACGAGCAGTACTTC. Protein sequence: CASSGGAYEQYF.

The CDR3 nucleotides read TGCGCCAGCAGCTTGGCCGCGCCAGATACGCAGTATTTT. Translation: CASSLAAPDTQYF. The chain carries TRBV5-1 and TRBJ2-3; no reliable D call. The ends were cut back, 0 bases at V and 4 bases at J, with 6 bases in the middle. CDR3 size: 13 residues. Germline V lookup: CDR1 SGHRS, CDR2 YFSETQ.

The CDR3 region has the DNA TGTGCCAGAAGCTTCTCAGTCCACGAGCAGTACTTC. Its translation: CARSFSVHEQYF. The chain carries TRBV5-3 and TRBJ2-7; D is unresolved. TRBV5-3 is an ORF, with its function uncertain. V was shortened by 2 bases and J by 5 bases, with 8 bases between the two germline ends. The CDR3 runs 12 residues.

V usage is TRBV5-4 and J usage is TRBJ1-5; D not certain. Germline values: CDR1 SGHNT, CDR2 YYREEE (reference sequence). V lost 4 bases to trimming and J lost 0 bases, with 8 bases between them. CDR3 length: 14 amino acids. CDR3 DNA sequence: TGTGCCAGCAGCCGAGATGGTAGCAATCAGCCCCAGCATTTT. Translating gives CASSRDGSNQPQHF.

The chain links TRBV11-2 to TRBJ2-2; a possible D gene is TRBD1 (6 bases). Trimming left V 5 bases short and J 8 bases short, with 12 bases between. There are 13 residues in the CDR3. The germline V gene has CDR1 SGHAT and CDR2 FQNNGV. The CDR3 DNA reads as TGTGCCAGCAGCCTGACAGGAATTGGGGAGCTGTTTTTT. Residues: CASSLTGIGELFF.

The chain combines TRBV5-4 with TRBJ2-7; 9 nucleotides align to TRBD1. V lost 3 bases to trimming and J lost 6 bases; unmatched junction nucleotides: 7. This CDR3 contains 14 residues. Germline V CDR1 and CDR2: SGHNT, YYREEE (reference sequence). CDR3 DNA: TGTGCCAGCAGCTCCCCCGGGACAGGGTCCGAGCAGTACTTC. Protein: CASSSPGTGSEQYF.

The genes are TRBV4-2 and TRBJ2-3; 12 nucleotides align to TRBD2. J lost 2 bases, V lost 4 bases, and 7 bases had no gene match. The V gene's germline CDR1 is LGHNA and CDR2 YNFKEQ. The CDR3 runs 17 residues. CDR3 residues: CASSLSGLAGFTDTQYF. CDR3 sequence (DNA): TGTGCCAGCAGCCTGTCTGGACTAGCGGGGTTCACAGATACGCAGTATTTT.

The gene calls are TRBV7-8 and TRBJ1-1; D gene unclear. The V and J ends lost 4 bases and 11 bases respectively, with 20 bases between them. The CDR3 loop spans 14 amino acids. CDR1 and CDR2 (germline): SGHVS, FQNEAQ. The CDR3 sequence: CASSSDQGRGYAFF. CDR3 in DNA: TGTGCCAGCAGCTCCGACCAAGGGCGAGGGTATGCTTTCTTT. The whole variable domain, filled in from reference TRBV7-8 and TRBJ1-1, reads GAGVSQSPRYKVAKRGQDVALRCDPISGHVSLFWYQQALGQGPEFLTYFQNEAQLDKSGLPSDRFFAERPEGSVSTLKIQRTQQEDSAVYLCASSSDQGRGYAFFGQGTRLTVV.

V is TRBV7-2 and J is TRBJ2-2; D is unclear. The CDR3 spans 15 residues. V lost 2 bases and J 6 bases, leaving 13 bases between the germline ends. Germline-derived CDR1 and CDR2 are SGHTA and FQGNSA. The CDR3 coding sequence is TGTGCCAGCAGCTTACGGACCCTAAACTCCGGGGAGCTGTTTTTT. It encodes CASSLRTLNSGELFF. Complete variable domain (other parts from reference TRBV7-2 and TRBJ2-2): GAGVSQSPSNKVTEKGKDVELRCDPISGHTALYWYRQSLGQGLEFLIYFQGNSAPDKSGLPSDRFSAERTGGSVSTLTIQRTQQEDSAVYLCASSLRTLNSGELFFGEGSRLTVL.

The chain couples TRBV5-4 to TRBJ1-2, with 8 positions matching TRBD1. J was trimmed by 6 bases and V by 1 base; bases with no gene match: 11. The CDR3 has 16 residues. Germline V gives CDR1 SGHNT, CDR2 YYREEE (reference sequence). The CDR3 is CASSLSQGAQGNGYTF. In DNA form, the CDR3 reads TGTGCCAGCAGCTTGTCTCAGGGGGCACAGGGTAATGGCTACACCTTC.

The J gene is TRBJ1-4, the V gene TRBV29-1, with TRBD1 matching 10 bases. Germline V CDR1 and CDR2: SQVTM, ANQGSEA. The CDR3 has 13 residues. V shed 1 base and J 10 bases; nucleotides not matched to a gene: 3. The CDR3 protein is CSVEGDRGGKLFF. CDR3 sequence (DNA): TGCAGCGTTGAAGGGGACAGGGGTGGAAAACTGTTTTTT.

The chain employs TRBV7-8 and TRBJ1-1, with D unresolved. There are 13 residues in the CDR3. Germline V gives CDR1 SGHVS, CDR2 FQNEAQ. V lost 4 bases and J 0 bases, leaving 6 bases between the germline ends. CDR3 in DNA: TGTGCCAGCAGCTCAGGAGTGAACACTGAAGCTTTCTTT. Residues: CASSSGVNTEAFF.

The chain is built from TRBV10-3 and TRBJ2-2; 10 bases fit TRBD1. Looked up from germline, CDR1 is ENHRY and CDR2 is SYGVKD. V shed 9 bases and J 5 bases; nucleotides not matched to a gene: 9. This CDR3 is 15 amino acids long. CDR3 loop: CAISTGQGVTGELFF. As DNA, the CDR3 is TGTGCCATTTCGACCGGACAGGGGGTTACCGGGGAGCTGTTTTTT.

Regarding this clone: An end of the junction does not agree with germline; a read error may underlie this. The rearrangement joins TRBV2 to TRBJ2-1; D remains unclear. The germline gives CDR1 SNHLY, CDR2 FYNNEI. The CDR3 extends over 14 amino acids. The CDR3 protein is CASSEARSRPLQLF. CDR3 coding DNA: TGTGCCAGCAGTGAAGCGCGCTCGAGGCCACTACAACTCTTC.

This rearrangement joins TRBV19 to TRBJ2-5, with 11 bases matching TRBD2. Germline trimming cut 3 bases from V and 4 bases from J; bases unmatched to any gene: 7. Per germline, CDR1 LNHDA and CDR2 SQIVND (reference sequence). The CDR3 sequence is 16 residues long. The CDR3 DNA follows: TGTGCCAGTAGTATGGGTACTAGCGGGAGAGGAGAGACCCAGTACTTC. The encoded protein is CASSMGTSGRGETQYF.

The table lists this clone with a count of one. The chain joins TRBV28 to TRBJ1-1; tentatively, D is TRBD1 (5 bases). Germline V gene lookup returns CDR1 MDHEN and CDR2 SYDVKM. The length of the CDR3 is 15 residues. V lost 2 bases and J lost 7, with 17 bases in between. DNA of the CDR3: TGTGCCAGCAGTTTACCGGGGCAGGGACCCCGTGAAGCTTTCTTT. Encoded protein: CASSLPGQGPREAFF.

This rearrangement joins TRBV9 to TRBJ2-5; 10 bases line up with TRBD2. Losses at the gene ends were 4 bases for V and 2 bases for J; bases not matched to a gene: 5. There are 15 residues in the CDR3. CDR1 and CDR2 (germline): SGDLS, YYNGEE. CDR3 in DNA: TGTGCCAGCAGCCGAAGTAGCGGGGGGCAAGAGACCCAGTACTTC. Amino acids: CASSRSSGGQETQYF.